This paragraph covers one TCR beta chain sequence. Its cognate antigen is unknown. One to two pinch biopsies were taken from the rectum during colonoscopy. The sample comes from a study of pediatric ulcerative colitis. Data came from immunoSEQ multiplex PCR; TCRdb stores just in-frame clones and leaves some out. The sample shows around 10,000 clones, roughly four fifths of them seen only once. Findings and limits, study-wide: Clonal expansions reduced rectal repertoire diversity in acute severe colitis. Ulcerative colitis patients shared more blood-rectal clones than controls.

The CDR3 totals 13 residues. With V trimmed by 6 bases and J by 6 bases, 6 bases remained unmatched. The germline V gene has CDR1 SQVTM and CDR2 ANQGSEA. Sample: gut tissue. The TCR originated in a girl aged 10 to 17 who was a control in a study of pediatric ulcerative colitis. The chain carries TRBV29-1 and TRBJ2-7; 12 bases are shared with TRBD2. CDR3 nucleotides: TGCAGCGTCCGGACTAGCGGGACCAGCGAGCAGTACTTC. Translation: CSVRTSGTSEQYF.